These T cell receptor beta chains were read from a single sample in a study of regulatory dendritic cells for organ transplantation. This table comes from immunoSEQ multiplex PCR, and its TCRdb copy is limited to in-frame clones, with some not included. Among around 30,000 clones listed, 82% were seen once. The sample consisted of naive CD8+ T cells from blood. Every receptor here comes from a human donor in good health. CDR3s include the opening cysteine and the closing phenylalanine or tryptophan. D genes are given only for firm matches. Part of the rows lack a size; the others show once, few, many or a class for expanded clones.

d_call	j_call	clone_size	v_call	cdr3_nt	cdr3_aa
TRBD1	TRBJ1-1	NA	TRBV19	TGTGCCAGTAGTCGCTGGGACAGGGGTGAAGCTTTCTTT	CASSRWDRGEAFF
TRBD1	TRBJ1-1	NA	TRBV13	TGTGCCAGCAGCATCACCGGGACAGTGAACACTGAAGCTTTCTTT	CASSITGTVNTEAFF
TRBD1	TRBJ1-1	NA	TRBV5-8	TGTGCCAGCAGCTACGGGACAGTTGGTGAAGCTTTCTTT	CASSYGTVGEAFF
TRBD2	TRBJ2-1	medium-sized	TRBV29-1	TGCAGCGTGAGCGGGGGGGCTTCTTACAATGAGCAGTTCTTC	CSVSGGASYNEQFF
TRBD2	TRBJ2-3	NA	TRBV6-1	TGTGCCAGCAGTGTAGGACTAGCGGGGGCCCGCACAGATACGCAGTATTTT	CASSVGLAGARTDTQYF
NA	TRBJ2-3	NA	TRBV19	TGTGCCAGTAAATATGGACAGTTGCAGTATTTT	CASKYGQLQYF
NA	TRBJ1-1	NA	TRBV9	TGTGCCAGCAGCGTCGACTCTTCCAACACTGAAGCTTTCTTT	CASSVDSSNTEAFF
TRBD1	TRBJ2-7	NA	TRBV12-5	TGTGCTAGTGGTCCAGGGACAGGATGGTACGAGCAGTACTTC	CASGPGTGWYEQYF
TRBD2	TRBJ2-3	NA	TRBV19	TGTGCCAGTTCTCTTTTAGCGGGGGGCTTTAGCACAGATACGCAGTATTTT	CASSLLAGGFSTDTQYF
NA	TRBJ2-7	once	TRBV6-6	TGTGCCGTCCAAGAGGGCAACTCCTACGAGCAGTACTTC	CAVQEGNSYEQYF
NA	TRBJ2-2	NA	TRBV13	TGTGCCAGCAGCTTGGAGGCAGGGGCGAACACCGGGGAGCTGTTTTTT	CASSLEAGANTGELFF
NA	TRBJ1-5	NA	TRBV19	TGTGCCAGTAGTATAGATCGGGGGGCCGCCGGGCCCCAGCATTTT	CASSIDRGAAGPQHF
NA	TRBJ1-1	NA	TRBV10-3	TGTGCCATCAGTGAGTCGGTCAGGGGAGATAACACTGAAGCTTTCTTT	CAISESVRGDNTEAFF